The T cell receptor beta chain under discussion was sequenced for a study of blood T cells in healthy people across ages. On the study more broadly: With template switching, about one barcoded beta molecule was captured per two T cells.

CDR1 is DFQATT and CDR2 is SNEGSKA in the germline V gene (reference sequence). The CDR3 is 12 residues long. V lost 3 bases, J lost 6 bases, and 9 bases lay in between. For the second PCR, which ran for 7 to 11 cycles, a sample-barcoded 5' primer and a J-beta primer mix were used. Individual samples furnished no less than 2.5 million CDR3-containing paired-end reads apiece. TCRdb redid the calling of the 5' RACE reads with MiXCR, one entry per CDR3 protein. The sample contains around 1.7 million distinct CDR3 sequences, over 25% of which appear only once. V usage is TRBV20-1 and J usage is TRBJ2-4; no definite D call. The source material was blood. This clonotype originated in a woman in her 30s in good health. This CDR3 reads CSARDVRNIQYF. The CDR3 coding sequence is TGCAGTGCTAGGGACGTTCGAAACATTCAGTACTTC.